These 24 T cell receptor beta chains came from one sample sequenced in a study of CD8 T cells in ankylosing spondylitis. TCRdb used MiXCR to reprocess the 5' RACE reads, holding one entry per CDR3 protein. Of some 220,000 distinct CDR3 sequences in the sample, over 9.5% were seen once. Sequenced input: blood, either unsorted or a sorted T cell fraction (not recorded which). The receptors stem from a male donor with ankylosing spondylitis or in good health (not recorded which).

CDR3 protein: CSARVGATYEQYF. The CDR3 nucleotides are TGCAGTGCTAGAGTGGGAGCGACCTACGAGCAGTACTTC. The rearrangement joins TRBV20-1 to TRBJ2-7; D possibly corresponds to TRBD2 (5 bases). Per germline, CDR1 DFQATT and CDR2 SNEGSKA (reference sequence). This CDR3 is 13 amino acids long. V shed 1 base and J shed 2 bases, with 9 bases lying between them.

This clonotype was picked up many times. J is TRBJ2-1 and V is TRBV6-5, with D unclear. The CDR3 is 16 residues long. The V gene's germline CDR1 is MNHEY and CDR2 SVGAGI. V was clipped by 2 bases and J by 1 base, with 12 bases between them. The CDR3 DNA is TGTGCCAGCAGTTACCCAGCGCCCCAGTCCTACAATGAGCAGTTCTTC. Amino acid sequence: CASSYPAPQSYNEQFF.

This clonotype was seen at least ten times. The chain joins TRBV2 to TRBJ2-7, with 8 bases identical to TRBD2. CDR1 is SNHLY, CDR2 FYNNEI, per germline. Unmatched junction bases numbered 7, after V lost 6 bases and J lost 3 bases. This CDR3 is 14 amino acids long. CDR3 in amino acids: CASRPRGGLYEQYF. CDR3 nucleotide sequence: TGTGCCAGCAGACCCCGGGGGGGCCTCTACGAGCAGTACTTC.

In this sample, this clonotype turned up many times. V and J are TRBV4-2 and TRBJ2-7; D gene unclear. V was trimmed by 0 bases and J by 6 bases, leaving 9 bases between them. The CDR3 consists of 13 residues. Germline values: CDR1 LGHNA, CDR2 YNFKEQ. The chain's CDR3 is CASSQEPGGEQYF. The CDR3 bases are TGTGCCAGCAGCCAAGAACCGGGTGGCGAGCAGTACTTC.

This clonotype was observed many times. This sequence joins TRBV6-5 and TRBJ1-1; TRBD1 is a possible D gene (5 bases). V was clipped by 4 bases and J by 1 base, with 7 bases between them. Germline V CDR1 and CDR2: MNHEY, SVGAGI. The CDR3 spans 13 residues. In DNA form, the CDR3 reads TGTGCCAGCAGTTCTCAGGGGAACACTGAAGCTTTCTTT. This sequence encodes CASSSQGNTEAFF.

The J gene is TRBJ1-2, the V gene TRBV27, with 8 bases identical to TRBD1. The germline gives CDR1 MNHEY, CDR2 SMNVEV (reference sequence). This CDR3 is built from 14 residues. The V gene end was trimmed by 6 bases and the J gene end by 8 bases; junction bases not matched to a gene: 11. In DNA, the CDR3 is TGTGCCAGCAGCCGCGACAGGGGAAGGGTAGGCTACACCTTC. Encoded protein: CASSRDRGRVGYTF.

This clonotype showed up just a few times. This may be a read error: a much more frequent sequence differs by one nucleotide. The J gene is TRBJ2-3, the V gene TRBV4-2, with D tentatively TRBD1 (6 bases). The V gene's germline CDR1 is LGHNA and CDR2 YNFKEQ. CDR3 size: 19 residues. CDR3: CVSSQDWARNRESTDTQYF. The CDR3 bases are TGTGTCAGCAGCCAAGATTGGGCCCGTAACAGGGAAAGTACAGATACGCAGTATTTT.

This clonotype was picked up many times. CDR3 bases: TGCGCCAGCAGTCCCCCCAGAGCTAATACGCAGTATTTT. Amino acid sequence: CASSPPRANTQYF. The rearrangement uses TRBV4-1 and TRBJ2-3, with no clear D. V was pared by 6 bases and J by 7 bases, with 14 bases between. CDR3 length: 13 residues. Germline CDR1 and CDR2: MGHRA and YSYEKL.

In its sample, this clonotype was seen many times. This chain uses TRBV20-1 with TRBJ2-3, with 11 bases that match TRBD2. With 0 bases clipped from V and 9 bases from J, the junction kept 2 bases outside the gene matches. Germline CDR1 reads DFQATT; CDR2 reads SNEGSKA (reference sequence). This CDR3 spans 13 amino acids. The DNA of the CDR3 is TGCAGTGCTAGAGACGGGACTAGCGGAACGCAGTATTTT. This codes for CSARDGTSGTQYF.

This clonotype has ten or more counts. This rearrangement joins TRBV12-3 or TRBV12-4 to TRBJ1-5; possibly TRBD1 for D (5 bases). This CDR3 has 15 residues. V was shortened by 1 base and J by 3 bases, with 10 bases between the two germline ends. Here the CDR3 DNA reads TGTGCCAGCAGTTTAGAGGAGGGGTACAATCAGCCCCAGCATTTT. This gives the protein CASSLEEGYNQPQHF.

This clonotype was seen ten or more times. The chain employs TRBV20-1 and TRBJ1-1; D gene uncertain. The germline V gene encodes CDR1 DFQATT and CDR2 SNEGSKA (reference sequence). V lost 7 bases to trimming and J lost 2 bases, with 14 bases between them. This CDR3 spans 13 amino acids. The CDR3 loop reads CSVLPQRNTEAFF. The CDR3 region has the DNA TGCAGTGTCCTCCCCCAGAGAAACACTGAAGCTTTCTTT.

This clonotype was counted at least ten times. The chain recombines TRBV10-3 with TRBJ2-7; 7 nucleotides match TRBD1. This CDR3 comprises 13 residues. The germline V gene encodes CDR1 ENHRY and CDR2 SYGVKD. V lost 4 bases and J lost 0; bases outside the gene matches: 0. The CDR3 is CAISGDSSYEQYF. For the CDR3, the DNA is TGTGCCATCAGTGGGGACAGCTCCTACGAGCAGTACTTC.

This clonotype was observed many times. This sequence joins TRBV20-1 and TRBJ2-2, with D perhaps TRBD2 (6 bases). Germline V gene data show CDR1 as DFQATT and CDR2 as SNEGSKA (reference sequence). This CDR3 spans 13 amino acids. V lost 3 bases and J lost 11, with 16 bases in between. This CDR3 reads CSASGTPGAELFF. The DNA of the CDR3 is TGCAGTGCTAGTGGGACTCCCGGTGCTGAGCTGTTTTTT.

Concerning this clonotype itself: One base away lies a much larger clone, so this may be a sequencing read error. The J gene is TRBJ2-2, the V gene TRBV12-3 or TRBV12-4; D is perhaps TRBD2 (5 bases). This CDR3 spans 13 amino acids. Trimming took off 7 bases at V and 5 bases at J, with 11 bases between the two ends. CDR3 amino acids: CASTSRGTGELFF. CDR3 sequence (DNA): TGTGCCAGCACCTCTCGGGGAACCGGGGAGCTGTTTTTT.

Only a few counts were recorded for this clonotype. V is TRBV7-9 and J is TRBJ2-3; no clear D gene. There are 13 residues in the CDR3. Germline V gives CDR1 SEHNR, CDR2 FQNEAQ (reference sequence). V gave up 3 bases and J gave up 6 bases, with 10 bases separating them. The CDR3 nucleotides read TGTGCCAGCAGCTTCTTCTTTGGGGATACGCAGTATTTT. Its translation: CASSFFFGDTQYF.

The chain carries TRBV29-1 and TRBJ1-5, with D hard to call. The V gene's germline CDR1 is SQVTM and CDR2 ANQGSEA. CDR3 length: 13 amino acids. V was cut by 4 bases and J by 1 base, with 8 bases left in between. CDR3 in DNA: TGCAGCGTTGGAGGGAACAGCAATCAGCCCCAGCATTTT. This translates into CSVGGNSNQPQHF. Using reference TRBV29-1 and TRBJ1-5 for the parts outside the CDR3, the full variable domain is SAVISQKPSRDICQRGTSLTIQCQVDSQVTMMFWYRQQPGQSLTLIATANQGSEATYESGFVIDKFPISRPNLTFSTLTVSNMSPEDSSIYLCSVGGNSNQPQHFGDGTRLSIL.

Concerning this clonotype itself: A junction end diverges from the germline sequence, so it may reflect a read error. The CDR3 coding sequence is TGTGTCAGCAGCTTTGGGGGGTCGAGCGAGCAGTACTTC. Translation: CVSSFGGSSEQYF. The chain couples TRBV7-7 to TRBJ2-7; D perhaps matches TRBD2 (6 bases). CDR3 length: 13 residues. CDR1 and CDR2 from the germline V gene are SSHAT and FNYEAQ (reference sequence).

This clonotype has at least ten counts. The rearrangement links TRBV28 to TRBJ1-2; D uncertain. The CDR3 sequence is 14 residues long. With 5 bases removed from V and 4 bases from J, the gap between germline ends came to 14 bases. CDR1 MDHEN and CDR2 SYDVKM come from the germline V gene. CDR3 region: CASSPSTVSYGYTF. CDR3 coding DNA: TGTGCCAGCAGTCCCTCGACCGTATCCTATGGCTACACCTTC.

This clonotype was observed at least ten times. The chain links TRBV7-2 to TRBJ2-1; D is tentatively TRBD1 or TRBD2 (5 bases each). Per the germline V gene, CDR1 is SGHTA and CDR2 is FQGNSA. The CDR3 is 14 residues long. Trimming pared 5 bases from V and 0 bases from J, leaving 8 bases between. This chain's CDR3 is CASSRDHSYNEQFF. Here the CDR3 DNA reads TGTGCCAGCAGCCGGGACCACTCCTACAATGAGCAGTTCTTC.

This chain uses TRBV21-1 with TRBJ2-2; the table calls TRBD2, which could not be checked here. TRBV21-1 is a pseudogene. The CDR3 is made up of 15 amino acids. The CDR3 sequence: CAGSKKGIASGELFF. CDR3 nucleotide sequence: TGTGCCGGCAGCAAAAAAGGAATCGCTAGCGGGGAGCTGTTTTTT.

In regard to this clonotype: The junction departs from the called germline gene at one end, perhaps through a read error. The rearrangement uses TRBV12-3 or TRBV12-4 and TRBJ2-7; TRBD1 aligns across 10 bases. The CDR3 has 13 amino acids. CDR3 nucleotides: TGTGCCAGCAGTTTGACAGGGGGCGGCGAGCGGTACTTC. Protein sequence: CASSLTGGGERYF.

The CDR3, as DNA: TGTGCCAGCAGCTTCACAGGGGGCGCGGGGTATGGCTACACCTTC. This translates into CASSFTGGAGYGYTF. The gene calls are TRBV7-2 and TRBJ1-2; 9 nucleotides agree with TRBD1. CDR1 is SGHTA, CDR2 FQGNSA, per germline. Trimming removed 3 bases from V and 5 bases from J; junction bases left unmatched: 7. The CDR3 has 15 amino acids.

V and J are TRBV5-1 and TRBJ1-2; maybe TRBD1 (6 bases). The CDR3 has 14 amino acids. The germline V gene has CDR1 SGHRS and CDR2 YFSETQ. Trimming shortened V by 2 bases and J by 7 bases, and 15 bases separated the two germline ends. The CDR3 loop is CASSLLTQGSGYTF. The CDR3 DNA is TGCGCCAGCAGCTTACTTACACAGGGAAGTGGCTACACCTTC.

The sample holds many counts of this clonotype. This chain connects TRBV5-1 to TRBJ2-5, with 10 bases aligning to TRBD2. V lost 3 bases, J lost 5 bases, and 7 bases stayed unmatched. The CDR3 totals 15 residues. The V gene's germline CDR1 is SGHRS and CDR2 YFSETQ. CDR3 in amino acids: CASSSRLAGEETQYF. Written as DNA, the CDR3 is TGCGCCAGCAGCTCCCGTCTAGCGGGAGAGGAGACCCAGTACTTC.